A single sample gave rise to the 29 T cell receptor beta chains below, sequenced in a study of human thymus T cells. Repertoires were generated with immunoSEQ multiplex PCR, while TCRdb's copy carries only in-frame clones and drops some. The sample shows around 70,000 clones, 95% of them seen only once. Thymic samples were excised during corrective heart operations. Sequenced sample: thymus tissue. Every receptor here comes from a girl under three years old with a congenital heart defect but otherwise immunologically healthy.

This chain uses TRBV15 with TRBJ1-4; D is uncertain. Germline values: CDR1 LNHNV, CDR2 YYDKDF (reference sequence). The V end was cut by 3 bases, the J end by 0 bases, with 11 bases between. The CDR3 consists of 16 residues. CDR3 in DNA: TGTGCCACCAGCAGTGGAGGAGTTGCAACTAATGAAAAACTGTTTTTT. This sequence encodes CATSSGGVATNEKLFF.

The rearrangement joins TRBV6-1 to TRBJ1-1; 12 bases line up with TRBD1. The V gene end was trimmed by 3 bases and the J gene end by 7 bases; junction bases not matched to a gene: 3. CDR1 MNHNS and CDR2 SASEGT come from the germline V gene. The CDR3 covers 14 residues. The CDR3: CASSERDRGLEAFF. DNA for the CDR3: TGTGCCAGCAGTGAGAGGGACAGGGGGCTTGAAGCTTTCTTT.

The genes are TRBV5-1 and TRBJ2-5; TRBD1 aligns across 9 bases. This CDR3 spans 15 amino acids. Germline CDR1 is SGHRS and CDR2 is YFSETQ. V was clipped by 6 bases and J by 9 bases; unmatched bases: 15. The CDR3 region has the DNA TGCGCCAGCACCCCCGGAGGGGGACAGGGAAGGGCCCAGTACTTC. Translation gives CASTPGGGQGRAQYF.

This clone occurred once. Here the CDR3 reads CASSVGHERGYGYTF. The CDR3 DNA sequence: TGTGCCAGCAGCGTAGGGCATGAGCGCGGCTATGGCTACACCTTC. The chain carries TRBV9 and TRBJ1-2; D is unclear. V was shortened by 0 bases and J by 4 bases, with 13 bases between the two germline ends. CDR1 is SGDLS and CDR2 is YYNGEE in the germline V gene. The CDR3 totals 15 residues.

This clone was found a few times. The CDR3, as DNA: TGCGCCAGCAGCCCCCTGTATAGCGGGAGCCCAATCAAACAAGAGACCCAGTACTTC. Translating gives CASSPLYSGSPIKQETQYF. This chain connects TRBV4-1 to TRBJ2-5, with 9 bases lining up with TRBD2. CDR3 length: 19 amino acids. Germline values: CDR1 MGHRA, CDR2 YSYEKL. V lost 4 bases and J lost 2; bases outside the gene matches: 17.

The rearrangement uses TRBV4-2 and TRBJ2-2; D gene ambiguous. The CDR3 runs to 13 residues. The germline V gene has CDR1 LGHNA and CDR2 YNFKEQ. Trimming took 1 base from V and 7 from J, leaving 7 bases between them. The CDR3 loop is CASSQAGRGELFF. The CDR3 DNA reads TGTGCCAGCAGCCAAGCGGGTCGCGGGGAGCTGTTTTTT.

The chain joins TRBV5-8 to TRBJ1-1; D is possibly TRBD1 (6 bases). The V end was cut by 4 bases, the J end by 1 base, with 11 bases between. The length of the CDR3 is 14 residues. Germline CDR1 is SGHTS and CDR2 is YDEGEE. CDR3 loop: CASSQPGQNTEAFF. CDR3 bases: TGTGCCAGCAGCCAGCCGGGACAGAACACTGAAGCTTTCTTT. The complete variable domain, with remaining parts taken from reference TRBV5-8 and TRBJ1-1, reads EAGVTQSPTHLIKTRGQQATLRCSPISGHTSVYWYQQALGLGLQFLLWYDEGEERNRGNFPPRFSGRQFPNYSSELNVNALELEDSALYLCASSQPGQNTEAFFGQGTRLTVV.

The rearrangement links TRBV29-1 to TRBJ2-3; 9 bases match TRBD1. The CDR3 has 13 residues. Unmatched junction bases numbered 3, after V lost 4 bases and J lost 4 bases. From germline, CDR1 is SQVTM and CDR2 ANQGSEA. The chain's CDR3 is CSVGQGGPDTQYF. CDR3 in DNA: TGCAGCGTTGGACAGGGGGGGCCAGATACGCAGTATTTT.

V usage is TRBV28 and J usage is TRBJ2-7; 7 positions match TRBD1. In germline, CDR1 is MDHEN, CDR2 SYDVKM. The CDR3 spans 15 residues. The V and J ends lost 7 bases and 2 bases, in that order; junction bases with no gene match: 11. The CDR3: CASTRQGFIPYEQYF. For the CDR3, the DNA is TGTGCCAGCACCCGACAGGGCTTTATACCCTACGAGCAGTACTTC.

The CDR3 DNA is TGCGCCAGCAGTCCGTATAGCGGGAGAGGGGGCTACAATGAGCAGTTCTTC. Its translation is CASSPYSGRGGYNEQFF. V is TRBV10-1 and J is TRBJ2-1; 9 nucleotides align to TRBD2. Germline CDR1 reads WNHNN; CDR2 reads SYGVQD (reference sequence). The CDR3 spans 17 residues. V lost 5 bases, J lost 3 bases, and 11 bases stayed unmatched.

The rearrangement uses TRBV6-5 and TRBJ2-2; tentatively, D is TRBD1 (5 bases). The V end lost 5 bases, the J end lost 4 bases, and 14 bases lay between the germline ends. This CDR3 region has 15 residues. Per the germline V gene, CDR1 is MNHEY and CDR2 is SVGAGI. As DNA, the CDR3 is TGTGCCAGCAGTCTTAAAAGACAGATCACCGGGGAGCTGTTTTTT. It translates to CASSLKRQITGELFF.

The J gene is TRBJ1-1, the V gene TRBV7-2, with 9 bases lining up with TRBD1. In germline, CDR1 is SGHTA, CDR2 FQGNSA. J gave up 5 bases and V 1 base, and 11 bases lay outside the gene matches. The CDR3 runs 17 residues. CDR3 amino acids: CASSLVTGGVYWTEAFF. The CDR3 DNA reads TGTGCCAGCAGCTTAGTTACAGGGGGCGTTTATTGGACTGAAGCTTTCTTT.

This sequence joins TRBV5-1 and TRBJ1-3; unclear D gene. Trimming stripped 6 bases from V and 0 bases from J, with 10 bases between. There are 14 residues in the CDR3. CDR1 and CDR2 from the germline V gene are SGHRS and YFSETQ. CDR3 coding DNA: TGCGCCAGCAAGAGTGTTTACTCTGGAAACACCATATATTTT. This sequence encodes CASKSVYSGNTIYF.

The chain links TRBV27 to TRBJ2-7; D call uncertain. The V end lost 2 bases, the J end lost 3 bases, and 14 bases lay between the germline ends. The CDR3 totals 15 residues. The germline V gene encodes CDR1 MNHEY and CDR2 SMNVEV (reference sequence). CDR3 in DNA: TGTGCCAGCAGTTTAATCTCCAGGATGCGCTACGAGCAGTACTTC. It is translated as CASSLISRMRYEQYF.

V and J are TRBV10-1 and TRBJ2-7; D gene uncertain. This CDR3 is built from 13 residues. V was clipped by 7 bases and J by 3 bases, with 13 bases between them. The germline gives CDR1 WNHNN, CDR2 SYGVQD (reference sequence). CDR3 sequence: CASTPTPHYEQYF. The CDR3 bases are TGCGCCAGCACCCCCACCCCCCACTACGAGCAGTACTTC.

This chain connects TRBV6-1 to TRBJ2-7; no clear D gene. Germline V gene lookup returns CDR1 MNHNS and CDR2 SASEGT. V shed 1 base and J shed 2 bases, with 9 bases lying between them. The CDR3 sequence is 14 residues long. The CDR3: CASSEERGAYEQYF. The CDR3 region has the DNA TGTGCCAGCAGTGAAGAGAGAGGCGCCTACGAGCAGTACTTC.

The genes are TRBV7-2 and TRBJ2-7; D is uncertain. Trimming took 5 bases from V and 5 from J, leaving 16 bases between them. The CDR3 runs 14 residues. The germline gives CDR1 SGHTA, CDR2 FQGNSA. CDR3 protein: CASSLTPSLHEQYF. CDR3 in DNA: TGTGCCAGCAGCCTGACCCCCTCCCTGCACGAGCAGTACTTC.

The chain has TRBV6-6 and TRBJ2-5; a possible D gene is TRBD2 (6 bases). V was pared by 2 bases and J by 7 bases, with 20 bases between. The germline CDR1 and CDR2 sequences are MNHNY and SVGAGI (reference sequence). The CDR3 runs to 16 residues. CDR3 coding DNA: TGTGCCAGCAGTTACCGCGCGGAGGGGCATGTTCTGACCCAGTACTTC. Its protein product is CASSYRAEGHVLTQYF.

This clone was seen a few times. The rearrangement joins TRBV7-2 to TRBJ1-2; TRBD1 might be the D (5 bases). This CDR3 is built from 17 residues. Trimming removed 1 base at V and 3 bases at J, with 18 bases between. CDR1 and CDR2 from the germline V gene are SGHTA and FQGNSA. CDR3 sequence: CASSLGGRARPYYGYTF. Written as DNA, the CDR3 is TGTGCCAGCAGCTTAGGGGGCCGGGCCCGCCCTTACTATGGCTACACCTTC.

The chain couples TRBV7-2 to TRBJ2-1; TRBD2 matches at 12 bases. The CDR3 covers 17 residues. Germline loops: CDR1 SGHTA, CDR2 FQGNSA. J was trimmed by 7 bases and V by 3 bases; bases with no gene match: 10. The CDR3 reads CASSFRFSSGRVNEQFF. The CDR3, as DNA: TGTGCCAGCAGCTTTAGGTTCTCTAGCGGGAGGGTGAATGAGCAGTTCTTC.

The CDR3, as DNA: TGTGCCAGCAGCTTGGGGACAGCTAATGAAAAACTGTTTTTT. This encodes CASSLGTANEKLFF. J is TRBJ1-4 and V is TRBV7-9; 7 nucleotides agree with TRBD1. Germline assignment: CDR1 SEHNR and CDR2 FQNEAQ (reference sequence). The CDR3 consists of 14 residues. Trimming at V came to 3 bases and at J to 3 bases, leaving 1 base not matched to a gene. The full variable domain, in which reference TRBV7-9 and TRBJ1-4 provide the parts outside the CDR3, is DTGVSQNPRHKITKRGQNVTFRCDPISEHNRLYWYRQTLGQGPEFLTYFQNEAQLEKSRLLSDRFSAERPKGSFSTLEIQRTEQGDSAMYLCASSLGTANEKLFFGSGTQLSVL.

V gene TRBV11-2 combines with J gene TRBJ2-7; possibly TRBD2 for D (5 bases). The V end was cut by 4 bases, the J end by 3 bases, with 22 bases between. This CDR3 is 17 amino acids long. Per the germline V gene, CDR1 is SGHAT and CDR2 is FQNNGV. DNA for the CDR3: TGTGCCAGCAGCTACGCAGCCGGGGAAGTTAAAAGCTACGAGCAGTACTTC. Translating it yields CASSYAAGEVKSYEQYF.

The chain joins TRBV5-1 to TRBJ2-1; TRBD2 might be the D (6 bases). Germline-derived CDR1 and CDR2 are SGHRS and YFSETQ. The CDR3 is made up of 14 amino acids. Trimming took off 3 bases at V and 6 bases at J, with 13 bases between the two ends. CDR3 sequence reads: CASSSPGTSNEQFF. For the CDR3, the DNA is TGCGCCAGCAGCTCCCCCGGGACTTCCAATGAGCAGTTCTTC.

The chain couples TRBV5-1 to TRBJ2-7; D remains unclear. V was trimmed by 0 bases and J by 3 bases, leaving 19 bases between them. The CDR3 runs to 17 residues. Looked up from germline, CDR1 is SGHRS and CDR2 is YFSETQ. This CDR3 is CASSLDLNNAPSYEQYF. Written as DNA, the CDR3 is TGCGCCAGCAGCTTGGACCTAAACAACGCACCAAGCTACGAGCAGTACTTC.

The V gene is TRBV7-9, the J gene TRBJ1-1; no firm D call. The CDR3 is 17 residues long. Trimming shortened V by 7 bases and J by 0 bases, and 21 bases separated the two germline ends. Per the germline V gene, CDR1 is SEHNR and CDR2 is FQNEAQ (reference sequence). The CDR3 reads CASTKIGRPMMNTEAFF. CDR3 DNA sequence: TGTGCCAGCACCAAAATCGGCAGGCCCATGATGAACACTGAAGCTTTCTTT.

V and J are TRBV28 and TRBJ2-5; tentative D call: TRBD2 (5 bases). The germline V gene has CDR1 MDHEN and CDR2 SYDVKM. V lost 6 bases and J 5 bases, leaving 10 bases between the germline ends. The CDR3 is 12 amino acids. The CDR3 here is CASRGLGETQYF. CDR3 nucleotides: TGTGCCAGCAGAGGACTCGGGGAGACCCAGTACTTC.

CDR3 coding DNA: TGCAGCGTTGAATCTGGGACTAGCCCGACTTCGGCGGGGGTTCGAGAGCAGTACTTC. This codes for CSVESGTSPTSAGVREQYF. The chain links TRBV29-1 to TRBJ2-7; TRBD2 matches 9 bases. The ends lost 2 bases at V and 7 bases at J; junction bases unmatched: 24. Germline V gene lookup returns CDR1 SQVTM and CDR2 ANQGSEA. The CDR3 sequence is 19 residues long.

This clone was found once. The chain joins TRBV9 to TRBJ2-1; TRBD2 might be the D (6 bases). Trimming left V 2 bases short and J 1 base short, with 10 bases between. Germline CDR1 reads SGDLS; CDR2 reads YYNGEE. The CDR3 consists of 15 residues. The CDR3 spells CASSVRLVSYNEQFF. CDR3 nucleotide sequence: TGTGCCAGCAGCGTCCGACTAGTTTCCTACAATGAGCAGTTCTTC. Filled out from reference TRBV9 and TRBJ2-1, the complete variable domain reads DSGVTQTPKHLITATGQRVTLRCSPRSGDLSVYWYQQSLDQGLQFLIQYYNGEERAKGNILERFSAQQFPDLHSELNLSSLELGDSALYFCASSVRLVSYNEQFFGPGTRLTVL.

V is TRBV11-2 and J is TRBJ1-4; D is unresolved. CDR3 size: 16 residues. Trimming left V 5 bases short and J 1 base short, with 14 bases between. The V gene's germline CDR1 is SGHAT and CDR2 FQNNGV. The CDR3 loop reads CASSHRRTGTNEKLFF. CDR3 DNA sequence: TGTGCCAGCAGCCATAGACGGACGGGAACTAATGAAAAACTGTTTTTT.